This T cell receptor beta chain was identified in a study of T cell changes during pregnancy in multiple sclerosis. Clones were read by immunoSEQ multiplex PCR, and TCRdb kept only the in-frame ones, dropping some. The sample records some 70,000 clones, over 80% being singletons. This clonotype was sampled from a female donor in good health, enrolled as a control in a pregnancy study. The starting material was CD8+ T cells from peripheral blood mononuclear cells, obtained in the third trimester of pregnancy.

CDR3 loop: CASSLVVEQFF. The CDR3 region has the DNA TGCGCCAGCAGCTTGGTCGTTGAGCAGTTCTTC. This chain joins TRBV5-1 and TRBJ2-1; D not certain. CDR3 size: 11 residues. Germline V gene lookup returns CDR1 SGHRS and CDR2 YFSETQ. V shed 0 bases and J shed 9 bases, with 4 bases lying between them.